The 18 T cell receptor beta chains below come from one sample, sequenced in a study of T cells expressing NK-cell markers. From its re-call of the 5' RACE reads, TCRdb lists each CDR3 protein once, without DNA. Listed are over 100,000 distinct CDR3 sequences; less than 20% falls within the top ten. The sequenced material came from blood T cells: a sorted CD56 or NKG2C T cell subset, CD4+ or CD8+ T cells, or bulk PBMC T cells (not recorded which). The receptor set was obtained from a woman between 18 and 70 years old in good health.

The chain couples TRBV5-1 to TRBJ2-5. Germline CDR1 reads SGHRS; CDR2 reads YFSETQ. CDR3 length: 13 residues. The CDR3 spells CASSLVIQETQYF.

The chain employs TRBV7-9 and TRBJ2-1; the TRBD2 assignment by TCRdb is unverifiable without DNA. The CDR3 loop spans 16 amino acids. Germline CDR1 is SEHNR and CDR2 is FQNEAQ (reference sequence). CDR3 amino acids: CASSLGTSGSLIEQFF.

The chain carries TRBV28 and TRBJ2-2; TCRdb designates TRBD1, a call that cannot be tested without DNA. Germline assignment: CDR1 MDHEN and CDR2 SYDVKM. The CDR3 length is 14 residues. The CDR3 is CASRQGFVTGELFF.

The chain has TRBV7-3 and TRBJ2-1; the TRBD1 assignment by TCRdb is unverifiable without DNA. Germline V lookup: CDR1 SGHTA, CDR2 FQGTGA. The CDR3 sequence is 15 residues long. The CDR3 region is CASSPGFTYYNEQFF.

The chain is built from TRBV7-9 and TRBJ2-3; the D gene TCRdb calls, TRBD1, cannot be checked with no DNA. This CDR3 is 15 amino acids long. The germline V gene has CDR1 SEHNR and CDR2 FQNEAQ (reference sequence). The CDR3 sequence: CASSPRQTSTDTQYF. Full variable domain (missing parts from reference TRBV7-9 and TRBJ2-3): DTGVSQNPRHKITKRGQNVTFRCDPISEHNRLYWYRQTLGQGPEFLTYFQNEAQLEKSRLLSDRFSAERPKGSFSTLEIQRTEQGDSAMYLCASSPRQTSTDTQYFGPGTRLTVL.

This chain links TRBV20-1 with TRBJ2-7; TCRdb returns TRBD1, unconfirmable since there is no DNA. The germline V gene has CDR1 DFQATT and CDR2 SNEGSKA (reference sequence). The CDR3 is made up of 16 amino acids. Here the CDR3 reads CSARDLNTSGFYEQYF.

CDR3 protein: CASSPGDIQYF. The gene calls are TRBV5-1 and TRBJ2-4. Germline V gives CDR1 SGHRS, CDR2 YFSETQ. The CDR3 spans 11 residues.

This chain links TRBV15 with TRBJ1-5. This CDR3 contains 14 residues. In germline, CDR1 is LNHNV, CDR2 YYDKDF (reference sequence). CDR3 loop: CATSRRLVDQPQHF.

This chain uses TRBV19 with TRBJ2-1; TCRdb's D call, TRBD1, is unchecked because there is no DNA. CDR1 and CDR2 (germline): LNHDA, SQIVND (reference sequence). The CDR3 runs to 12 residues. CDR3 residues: CASLGAHNEQFF.

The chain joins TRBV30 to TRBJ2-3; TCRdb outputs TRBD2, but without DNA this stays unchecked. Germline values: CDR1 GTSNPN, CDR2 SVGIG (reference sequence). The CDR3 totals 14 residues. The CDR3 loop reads CAWSGVRGADTQYF.

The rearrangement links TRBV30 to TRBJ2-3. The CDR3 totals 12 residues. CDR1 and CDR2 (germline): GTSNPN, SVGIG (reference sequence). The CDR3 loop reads CAWSSGADTQYF.

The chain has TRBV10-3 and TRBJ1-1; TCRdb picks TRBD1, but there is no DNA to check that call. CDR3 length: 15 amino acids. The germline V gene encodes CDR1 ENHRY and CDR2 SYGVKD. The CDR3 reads CAISPRTGVDTEAFF.

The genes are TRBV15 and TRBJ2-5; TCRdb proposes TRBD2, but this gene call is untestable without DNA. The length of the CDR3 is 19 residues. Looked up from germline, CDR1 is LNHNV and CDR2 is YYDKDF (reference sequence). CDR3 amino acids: CATSRGVMAGGTWEETQYF.

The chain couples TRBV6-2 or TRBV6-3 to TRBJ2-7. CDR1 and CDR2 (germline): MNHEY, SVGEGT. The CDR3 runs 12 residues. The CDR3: CASSYLNYEQYF.

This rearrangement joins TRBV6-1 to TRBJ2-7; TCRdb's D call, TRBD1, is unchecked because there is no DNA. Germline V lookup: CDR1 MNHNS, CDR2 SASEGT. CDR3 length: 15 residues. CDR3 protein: CASRPQQGESYEQYF.

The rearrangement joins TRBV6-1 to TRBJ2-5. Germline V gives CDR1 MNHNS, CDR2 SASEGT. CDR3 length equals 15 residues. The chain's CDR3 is CASSRLRSYQETQYF.

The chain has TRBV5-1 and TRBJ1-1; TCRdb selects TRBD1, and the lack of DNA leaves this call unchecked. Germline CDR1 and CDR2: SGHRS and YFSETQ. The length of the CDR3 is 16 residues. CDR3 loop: CASSLNSGGSNTEAFF.

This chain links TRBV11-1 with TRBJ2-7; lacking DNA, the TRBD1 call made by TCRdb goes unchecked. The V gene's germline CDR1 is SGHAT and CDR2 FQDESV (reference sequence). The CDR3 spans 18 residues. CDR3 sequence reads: CASSGTGTPRSGSYEQYF.